The 21 T cell receptor beta chains presented below share a single source sample, sequenced in a study of blood T cell repertoires in COVID-19. Method: immunoSEQ multiplex PCR; TCRdb's copy keeps in-frame clones and lacks some. The sample lists about 37,000 clones, approximately 88% seen once, with less than 7% in the top ten. The sample was peripheral blood. The receptors stem from a human donor in a cohort sampled during active COVID-19.

CDR3 nucleotide sequence: TGTGCCTGGAGCCCAAGGAGCAGTTACAATCAGCCCCAGCATTTT. Translation: CAWSPRSSYNQPQHF. This chain joins TRBV30 and TRBJ1-5, with no clear D. The V gene lost 3 bases and the J gene lost 3 bases, with 15 bases spanning the gap. The germline V gene encodes CDR1 GTSNPN and CDR2 SVGIG (reference sequence). CDR3 size: 15 residues.

The chain joins TRBV9 to TRBJ2-3; D uncertain. Germline V CDR1 and CDR2: SGDLS, YYNGEE. CDR3 length: 12 residues. V lost 1 base, J lost 4 bases, and 4 bases lay in between. The CDR3 nucleotides are TGTGCCAGCAGCGTACATTCAGATACGCAGTATTTT. It encodes CASSVHSDTQYF.

This rearrangement joins TRBV12-3 or TRBV12-4 to TRBJ1-2; 7 nucleotides match TRBD1. The ends lost 10 bases at V and 10 bases at J; junction bases unmatched: 9. This CDR3 has 11 amino acids. CDR3 region: CAITRQGIYTF. The CDR3 DNA is TGTGCCATCACTCGACAGGGTATCTACACCTTC.

The chain uses TRBV6-6 and TRBJ2-7, with TRBD1 matching over 7 bases. J gave up 2 bases and V 5 bases, and 6 bases lay outside the gene matches. This CDR3 comprises 14 residues. CDR1 is MNHNY and CDR2 is SVGAGI in the germline V gene (reference sequence). The CDR3 reads CASSQQGSPYEQYF. The CDR3 DNA reads TGTGCCAGCAGTCAACAGGGGTCCCCCTACGAGCAGTACTTC.

The rearrangement joins TRBV5-1 to TRBJ1-1; D remains ambiguous. Germline V gives CDR1 SGHRS, CDR2 YFSETQ. Between the trimmed V and J ends, which lost 0 bases and 1 base, there was a span of 7 bases. CDR3 length: 14 residues. The CDR3 loop reads CASSLAVPNTEAFF. DNA for the CDR3: TGCGCCAGCAGCTTGGCGGTTCCGAACACTGAAGCTTTCTTT.

The CDR3 region is CSVKTGTAYEQYF. The CDR3 DNA sequence: TGCAGCGTGAAAACCGGGACAGCCTACGAGCAGTACTTC. The chain combines TRBV29-1 with TRBJ2-7, with 7 bases identical to TRBD1. CDR1 is SQVTM and CDR2 is ANQGSEA in the germline V gene. The CDR3 totals 13 residues. Trimming took 6 bases from V and 2 from J; bases not matched to a gene: 7.

CDR3 sequence reads: CASSRQGSQPQHF. The CDR3, as DNA: TGTGCCAGCAGTCGACAGGGGTCTCAGCCCCAGCATTTT. This chain links TRBV6-2 or TRBV6-3 with TRBJ1-5; 8 bases map to TRBD1. From germline, CDR1 is MNHEY and CDR2 SVGEGT. This CDR3 has 13 amino acids. Trimming removed 5 bases from V and 6 bases from J; junction bases left unmatched: 3.

This chain connects TRBV6-2 or TRBV6-3 to TRBJ2-2, with 7 bases matching TRBD2. J gave up 5 bases and V 5 bases, and 14 bases lay outside the gene matches. Germline loops: CDR1 MNHEY, CDR2 SVGEGT. This CDR3 has 17 amino acids. The CDR3 region is CASSTSGRGPRTGELFF. The CDR3 bases are TGTGCCAGCAGTACCTCGGGGAGGGGACCCCGTACCGGGGAGCTGTTTTTT.

The V and J genes are TRBV27 and TRBJ2-7; 7 bases line up with TRBD2. CDR1 MNHEY and CDR2 SMNVEV come from the germline V gene (reference sequence). V lost 3 bases, J lost 3 bases, and 5 bases stayed unmatched. The CDR3 runs 14 residues. CDR3 bases: TGTGCCAGCAGTTTCACTAGCGCTAACTACGAGCAGTACTTC. Amino acid sequence: CASSFTSANYEQYF.

This clone was seen only once. This chain connects TRBV15 to TRBJ1-2, with TRBD1 matching 8 bases. This CDR3 contains 15 residues. From germline, CDR1 is LNHNV and CDR2 YYDKDF (reference sequence). Germline trimming cut 5 bases from V and 4 bases from J; bases unmatched to any gene: 9. CDR3 residues: CATSPGDRSLYGYTF. DNA for the CDR3: TGTGCCACCAGCCCCGGGGACAGGAGCCTCTATGGCTACACCTTC.

This chain uses TRBV4-3 with TRBJ2-7, with 9 bases fitting TRBD2. The J segment lost 5 bases and the V segment lost 0 bases, leaving 8 bases of the junction unmatched. The CDR3 sequence is 16 residues long. Germline V gene sequence: CDR1 LGHNA, CDR2 YSLEER. CDR3 sequence (DNA): TGCGCCAGCAGCCAAGATTTGGCTAGCGGGAACCACGAGCAGTACTTC. Amino acid sequence: CASSQDLASGNHEQYF.

This chain connects TRBV19 to TRBJ1-2; the match to TRBD1 covers 9 bases. The CDR3 extends over 14 amino acids. Germline lookup yields CDR1 LNHDA and CDR2 SQIVND (reference sequence). The trim removed 5 bases at V and 4 bases at J, leaving 5 bases unmatched. The CDR3 DNA reads TGTGCCAGTAGTGCCCGGGACAGGGCCTATGGCTACACCTTC. Protein sequence: CASSARDRAYGYTF.

V and J are TRBV18 and TRBJ2-7; 10 bases are a match to TRBD2. Germline values: CDR1 KGHSH, CDR2 LQKENI. The V gene end was trimmed by 2 bases and the J gene end by 0 bases; junction bases not matched to a gene: 4. This CDR3 contains 16 residues. In DNA form, the CDR3 reads TGTGCCAGCTCACCATCGGCTAGCGGGAGCTCCTACGAGCAGTACTTC. Translation: CASSPSASGSSYEQYF.

DNA of the CDR3: TGTGCCAGCAGTTTAGGACGCTGGGCGGGGCGGACCGGGGAGCTGTTTTTT. This gives the protein CASSLGRWAGRTGELFF. The chain links TRBV27 to TRBJ2-2, with D possibly being TRBD2 (6 bases). Germline CDR1 MNHEY, CDR2 SMNVEV (reference sequence). The CDR3 sequence is 17 residues long. The V and J ends lost 2 bases and 5 bases respectively, with 18 bases between them.

The chain combines TRBV6-5 with TRBJ1-5; unclear D gene. Germline values: CDR1 MNHEY, CDR2 SVGAGI. The CDR3 has 14 residues. Trimming cost V 5 bases and J 8 bases, with 16 bases left between them. CDR3 protein: CASSPVVEGEPQHF. The CDR3 DNA sequence: TGTGCCAGCAGTCCCGTAGTCGAGGGAGAGCCCCAGCATTTT.

The chain couples TRBV5-1 to TRBJ2-7, with TRBD2 identical over 11 bases. The CDR3 runs to 16 residues. Germline V gene lookup returns CDR1 SGHRS and CDR2 YFSETQ. J was trimmed by 2 bases and V by 0 bases; bases with no gene match: 4. The chain's CDR3 is CASSLASGGSPYEQYF. The CDR3 DNA follows: TGCGCCAGCAGCTTGGCTAGCGGGGGGTCTCCCTACGAGCAGTACTTC.

This chain joins TRBV4-1 and TRBJ1-6; the match to TRBD1 covers 7 bases. The germline CDR1 and CDR2 sequences are MGHRA and YSYEKL. The CDR3 covers 14 residues. The ends lost 4 bases at V and 5 bases at J; junction bases unmatched: 2. DNA for the CDR3: TGCGCCAGCAGCCTCCAGGGGGATAATTCACCCCTCCACTTT. It encodes CASSLQGDNSPLHF.

Relative to its sample, this clone is medium-sized (0.01 to 0.1%). The chain is built from TRBV2 and TRBJ2-1, with TRBD2 matching 7 bases. The CDR3 is made up of 13 amino acids. CDR1 SNHLY and CDR2 FYNNEI come from the germline V gene. V lost 8 bases and J lost 8; bases outside the gene matches: 9. The CDR3 reads CASCPQRGDEQFF. CDR3 in DNA: TGTGCCAGCTGCCCCCAGCGGGGCGATGAGCAGTTCTTC.

J is TRBJ1-1 and V is TRBV7-2, with TRBD1 identical over 7 bases. The CDR3 totals 14 residues. The J segment lost 4 bases and the V segment lost 3 bases, leaving 5 bases of the junction unmatched. Per the germline V gene, CDR1 is SGHTA and CDR2 is FQGNSA. The CDR3 DNA sequence: TGTGCCAGCAGCTTGAAAGGGGGCGGCACTGAAGCTTTCTTT. Encoded protein: CASSLKGGGTEAFF.

The chain couples TRBV5-1 to TRBJ2-7; D unresolved. This CDR3 contains 12 residues. Germline V gene sequence: CDR1 SGHRS, CDR2 YFSETQ. The V gene lost 0 bases and the J gene lost 3 bases, with 4 bases spanning the gap. CDR3 protein: CASSLGGYEQYF. CDR3 coding DNA: TGCGCCAGCAGCTTGGGCGGCTACGAGCAGTACTTC.

This chain connects TRBV6-1 to TRBJ2-5; 9 bases are shared with TRBD1. Germline loops: CDR1 MNHNS, CDR2 SASEGT. Trimming took 0 bases from V and 5 from J; bases not matched to a gene: 4. This CDR3 is 15 amino acids long. The CDR3 spells CASSEATGGRETQYF. The CDR3 DNA sequence: TGTGCCAGCAGTGAAGCTACAGGGGGCAGGGAGACCCAGTACTTC.